These T cell receptor beta chains were read from a single sample in a study of blood T cell repertoires in COVID-19. Measured with immunoSEQ multiplex PCR; TCRdb has only the in-frame clones, and not every one. The profile shows around 81,000 clones, around nine tenths of them singletons. The specimen sequenced was peripheral blood. The receptors were sampled from a woman aged 60-70 years with acute or convalescent COVID-19. CDR3s include the opening cysteine and the closing phenylalanine or tryptophan. A D gene is named only where the DNA matches it firmly. Clone size is stated in some rows and not others, as once, few, many or a class when expanded.

j_call v_call clone_size d_call cdr3_nt cdr3_aa
TRBJ1-5 TRBV15 . TRBD1 TGTGCCACCAGCAGAGACTTTCTATCAGGACAGGAAACCGGTGGCAATCAGCCCCAGCATTTT CATSRDFLSGQETGGNQPQHF
TRBJ2-7 TRBV27 . TRBD2 TGTGCCAGCAGTTTATCAGGACGTGCGGGAGGGGGGATCTACGAGCAGTACTTC CASSLSGRAGGGIYEQYF
TRBJ2-5 TRBV2 . TRBD2 TGTGCCAGCAGTGACCTAGCGGGGGGCCAAGAGACCCAGTACTTC CASSDLAGGQETQYF
TRBJ2-1 TRBV2 . . TGTGCCAGCAGGCCCGAGGGTGAGCAGTTCTTC CASRPEGEQFF
TRBJ1-5 TRBV2 . TRBD1 TGTGCCAGCAGGACAGGGGATTATCAGCCCCAGCATTTT CASRTGDYQPQHF
TRBJ2-2 TRBV10-3 . TRBD1 TGTGCCATCATGGGACAGGGAAAGACCGGGGAGCTGTTTTTT CAIMGQGKTGELFF
TRBJ2-1 TRBV3-1/TRBV3-2 once . TGTGCCAGCAGCCAAGATTGGAGTAATGAGCAGTTCTTC CASSQDWSNEQFF
TRBJ2-3 TRBV19 . . TGTGCCAGTACCCCGGGACTTATCACAGATACGCAGTATTTT CASTPGLITDTQYF
TRBJ1-1 TRBV4-2 . . TGTGCCAGCAGCCAAGGACGAACAGGGAACACTGAAGCTTTCTTT CASSQGRTGNTEAFF
TRBJ2-3 TRBV5-1 . . TGCGCCAGCAGCTTGGGCGGCCTCGGGGTCACAGATACGCAGTATTTT CASSLGGLGVTDTQYF
TRBJ1-2 TRBV28 . TRBD1 TGTGCCAGCAAACGGACAGGGGCTAACTATGGCTACACCTTC CASKRTGANYGYTF
TRBJ1-1 TRBV6-5 . TRBD1 TGTGCCAGCAGGCAGACAGGGGGAGGAACTGAAGCTTTCTTT CASRQTGGGTEAFF
TRBJ2-2 TRBV4-3 . TRBD1 TGCGCCAGCAGCCAAAACAGGGGGCCCGGGGAGCTGTTTTTT CASSQNRGPGELFF
TRBJ1-2 TRBV18 . . TGTGCCAGCTCACCCCGCAGCGATAACTATGGCTACACCTTC CASSPRSDNYGYTF
TRBJ2-7 TRBV7-2 once . TGTGCCAGCAGCTTAGGGGACTCCTCCTACGAGCAGTACTTC CASSLGDSSYEQYF
TRBJ2-1 TRBV7-2 . TRBD2 TGTGCCAGCAGCTTAGGACTAGCGAGCAATGAGCAGTTCTTC CASSLGLASNEQFF